These T cell receptor beta chains were read from a single sample in a study of T cells in Graves' hyperthyroidism and ophthalmopathy. TCRdb redid the calling of the multiplex PCR reads with MiXCR, one entry per CDR3 protein. The sample holds approximately 530,000 distinct CDR3 sequences; 16% are singletons and the top ten take around 18%. Sequencing input: blood. These receptors all come from a woman aged 18-29 years with Graves' hyperthyroidism. Each CDR3 is given with its conserved first and last residue. Fields, in order: clone size, J gene, V gene, D gene, CDR3 DNA, CDR3 protein. D genes are given only for firm matches. The size entry is marked missing in some rows and otherwise reads once, few, many or a size class.

-	TRBJ2-1	TRBV3-1	-	TGTGCCAGCAGCCAACGCGCAGGGCCCATTGAGCAGTTCTTC	CASSQRAGPIEQFF
few	TRBJ1-2	TRBV9	TRBD1	TGTGCCAGCAGCTCTTCGACAGGGGCTAACTATGGCTACACCTTC	CASSSSTGANYGYTF
-	TRBJ1-2	TRBV7-9	-	TGTGCCAGCAGCTTAGCCGCAGGCACGAACTATGGCTACACCTTC	CASSLAAGTNYGYTF
many	TRBJ2-1	TRBV27	TRBD2	TGTGCCAGCGGAAGAGTTTTCGGGGGGGCCTACAATGAGCAGTTCTTC	CASGRVFGGAYNEQFF
-	TRBJ1-2	TRBV2	-	TGTGCCAGCAGTTTATGGGGGGCCGGTGGCTACACCTTC	CASSLWGAGGYTF
-	TRBJ2-5	TRBV15	-	TGTGCCACCAGCAGTAATGTACAAGAGACCCAGTACTTC	CATSSNVQETQYF
many	TRBJ1-6	TRBV7-2	-	TGTGCCAGCAGCTTAGGGCCCTATAATTCACCCCTCCACTTT	CASSLGPYNSPLHF
few	TRBJ2-5	TRBV9	-	TGTGCCAGCAGCGTGAGTGGGCAGTTCAGGGAGACCCAGTACTTC	CASSVSGQFRETQYF
-	TRBJ2-2	TRBV9	-	TGTGCCAGCAGCCGGACCGGTCTCACCGGAGAGCTGTTTTTT	CASSRTGLTGELFF
few	TRBJ2-1	TRBV30	TRBD2	TGTGCCTGGAGTTCCGGACTAGCGGGACCGTCGGGGGAGCAGTTCTTC	CAWSSGLAGPSGEQFF
-	TRBJ2-2	TRBV3-1	-	TGTGCCAGCAGCGCCGGGGCCCGGGGCGAGCTGTTTTTT	CASSAGARGELFF
-	TRBJ1-5	TRBV28	-	TGTGCCAGCAGTTTAAGGTTCGATCAGCCCCAGCATTTT	CASSLRFDQPQHF
many	TRBJ2-5	TRBV3-1	-	TGTGCCAGCAGCCCCCTTGGTCTCGGCCGCGGAGAGACCCAGTACTTC	CASSPLGLGRGETQYF
-	TRBJ1-1	TRBV15	TRBD1	TGTGCCACCAGCAAAGACAGGGTAGGGAACACTGAAGCTTTCTTT	CATSKDRVGNTEAFF
many	TRBJ1-5	TRBV20-1	-	TGCAGTGCTAGAGAAAGCCTTAGCAATCAGCCCCAGCATTTT	CSARESLSNQPQHF
-	TRBJ2-1	TRBV20-1	TRBD1	TGCAGTGCTAAGACGACCGGGACAGGGGTCTACAATGAGCAGTTCTTC	CSAKTTGTGVYNEQFF
many	TRBJ1-5	TRBV2	-	TGTGCCAGCAGCCGGGACGGGAATCAGCCCCAGCATTTT	CASSRDGNQPQHF
-	TRBJ1-1	TRBV4-3	-	TGCGCCAGCAGCCAAGCGCACACTGAAGCTTTCTTT	CASSQAHTEAFF
many	TRBJ2-7	TRBV5-8	-	TGTGCCAGCAGCTTGAGGGGGACGACCTACGAGCAGTACTTC	CASSLRGTTYEQYF
-	TRBJ1-3	TRBV19	-	TGTGCCAGTAGTATAGGGGGGGGCCGCTCTGGAAACACCATATATTTT	CASSIGGGRSGNTIYF